The clone carrying this T cell receptor (beta chain) occurred many times. The ends were cut back, 1 base at V and 2 bases at J, with 21 bases in the middle. This CDR3 is built from 19 residues. CDR1 and CDR2 (germline): LNHDA, SQIVND (reference sequence). This entry is derived from a study of low-dose radiotherapy and immunotherapy resistance in tumors. The time point was: after trial treatment. Treatment given: LDRT plus nivolumab, ipilimumab, low-dose cyclophosphamide and aspirin (RACIN trial). Every donor was treated with nivolumab, ipilimumab, aspirin, low-dose cyclophosphamide and also low-dose radiotherapy. TRAV and TRBV primers primed cDNA for both TCRalpha and TCRbeta. Amplification, which lasted 20 to 25 PCR cycles, used a constant-region primer and V-primer adapter to amplify TCRs. TCRdb processed the reads anew with MiXCR; each CDR3 protein has one entry. The table includes tens of thousands of distinct CDR3 sequences, around 20% detected once.

The sequences come from PBMCs, collected after low-dose radiotherapy plus immunotherapy. The chain has TRBV19 and TRBJ1-3, with D perhaps matching TRBD1 (6 bases). This receptor was identified in a female donor with ovarian cancer. CDR3 sequence: CASSIVSGHHNPAGNTIYF. The CDR3 nucleotides are TGTGCCAGTAGTATAGTCTCGGGACATCACAATCCGGCTGGAAACACCATATATTTT.